This T cell receptor beta chain was observed in a study of T-cell memory formation after mild COVID-19 (dated by TCRdb to the early 2020s). Concerning the study at large: Most TCR sequence clusters were specific to one of the two donors. T-cell clones expanding and contracting after mild COVID-19 in a couple of donors were tracked by longitudinal TCRalpha and TCRbeta repertoire sequencing. Two young, previously healthy adult volunteers made up the cohort, one male and one female. What the authors observed across the whole study: Some responding clones were detected in pre-infection memory, suggesting pre-existing cross-reactive memory T cells joined the SARS-CoV-2 response. The study included only a couple of mild cases, and larger cohorts that include severe cases with pre-infection samples were judged to be necessary. Contracting CD4+ clones were found mainly in CM and EM memory subsets, while CD8+ clones were enriched in EMRA. SARS-CoV-2 specificity of the second-wave clones peaking on day 37 was not confirmed. Balanced CD4/CD8 phenotypes were observed for clones contracting from day 15 to 85, whereas a bias towards CD4+ was observed for a second wave of clones expanding from day 15 to 37.

Points on this clonotype: It lacks a known antigen. No much larger clonotype is one base removed from it; base qualities were not supplied.

V lost 3 bases and J lost 4 bases; the stretch between them is 9 bases long. Reading from cysteine to phenylalanine, the CDR3 counts 13 amino acids. Solely the CDR3 DNA is kept, with 39 bases framed from the first base. The germline V gene sets CDR1 to SGHTA and CDR2 to FQGTGA. Ficoll-Paque density gradient centrifugation was the method used to isolate PBMCs. Sequencing was performed on an Illumina NovaSeq 6000. cDNA libraries for TCRalpha and TCRbeta were prepared by 5'RACE using constant-segment primers, with sample barcodes and unique molecular identifiers added. RNA was extracted from every sample with Trizol reagent. The libraries were amplified in two PCR steps, and the second step added a second sample barcode and Illumina TruSeq adapters. Sequencing of libraries was performed on an Illumina NovaSeq with 2 x 150 bp paired-end reads. As for the original processing: Reads were demultiplexed and collapsed into UMI-guided consensus sequences with migec v1.2.7. Using mixcr v2.1.11, the UMI consensuses were aligned to TRA and TRB V and J templates and assembled into clonotypes. A clonotype was counted as expanded or contracted only when both edgeR and NoisET called the clonotype significant, with the noise models trained on biological replicates. For edgeR calls, a false discovery rate-adjusted p below 0.01 and a log2 fold-change threshold of 1 were applied. As an exploratory analysis of dynamics, max-normalized trajectories of the 1000 most abundant clonotypes were examined by PCA with hierarchical clustering. Separately sequenced CD4+ and CD8+ repertoires were used to assign a CD4 or CD8 phenotype to each responding clone. The public reads were quality trimmed at Q25 with fastp and then assembled into clones with MiXCR by TCRdb, keeping productive beta chains. Records with the same CDR3 protein are collapsed into one entry carrying the most frequent genes and DNA. The V and J calls here are based on TCRdb, not the publication. The sample yields hundreds of thousands of distinct CDR3 sequences; around 15% were counted once. Jointly, the top ten make up about 8.6% of the sample.

Sequenced input: PBMCs or a T cell subset sorted from them (not recorded which). The sequence links TRBV7-3 to TRBJ1-1; the D gene assignment is ambiguous. The clonotype was recovered from an adult woman who had mild COVID-19 (a few samples of this study predate the infection). The sample titles of this study are shuffled in the database, so cell type and time point are left out; the donor was told from shared clones. The DNA is TGTGCCAGCAGCTTGTCAGGATTCACTGAAGCTTTCTTT. This gives the protein CASSLSGFTEAFF.